These 27 T cell receptor beta chains were all obtained from the same sample, sequenced in a study of blood T cell repertoires in COVID-19. The repertoire was sequenced with immunoSEQ multiplex PCR; TCRdb's copy has only in-frame clones and lacks some. Here the sample spans hundreds of thousands of clones, approximately 82% being singletons. The material sequenced was peripheral blood. These TCRs come from a man older than 75 with acute or convalescent COVID-19.

This chain joins TRBV5-4 and TRBJ2-5, with 11 bases fitting TRBD1. The CDR3 is 15 amino acids. V shed 4 bases, J shed 4 bases, and the junction held 6 bases outside the gene matches. CDR1 is SGHNT and CDR2 is YYREEE in the germline V gene (reference sequence). The CDR3 bases are TGTGCCAGCAGCCAGGACAGGGGGCGAGGAGAGACCCAGTACTTC. This gives the protein CASSQDRGRGETQYF.

The V and J genes are TRBV11-1 and TRBJ2-7; 11 nucleotides match TRBD1. Germline loops: CDR1 SGHAT, CDR2 FQDESV (reference sequence). The CDR3 contains 14 residues. The V gene end was trimmed by 6 bases and the J gene end by 6 bases; junction bases not matched to a gene: 7. This CDR3 reads CASSSGTGGVEQYF. CDR3 in DNA: TGTGCCAGCAGTTCCGGGACAGGGGGTGTCGAGCAGTACTTC.

This clone was seen once. The CDR3 DNA reads TGCAGTGCTAGTGAGGGGGCGGCTCCTGAAGCTTTCTTT. This codes for CSASEGAAPEAFF. The chain has TRBV20-1 and TRBJ1-1; 7 positions agree with TRBD1. Germline CDR1 reads DFQATT; CDR2 reads SNEGSKA (reference sequence). J gave up 6 bases and V 3 bases, and 7 bases lay outside the gene matches. The length of the CDR3 is 13 residues.

This chain uses TRBV27 with TRBJ2-1, with 7 positions matching TRBD1. Trimming removed 6 bases from V and 3 bases from J; junction bases left unmatched: 8. CDR1 is MNHEY and CDR2 is SMNVEV in the germline V gene (reference sequence). CDR3 length: 15 residues. The CDR3 spells CASSLQGTHYNEQFF. Here the CDR3 DNA reads TGTGCCAGCAGCCTACAGGGGACACACTACAATGAGCAGTTCTTC.

The rearrangement links TRBV5-1 to TRBJ1-1, with TRBD1 matching over 7 bases. With V trimmed by 1 base and J by 2 bases, 14 bases remained unmatched. Germline CDR1 and CDR2: SGHRS and YFSETQ. There are 18 residues in the CDR3. The CDR3: CASSLYGTELWNNTEAFF. Written as DNA, the CDR3 is TGCGCCAGCAGCTTGTACGGGACAGAGCTTTGGAACAACACTGAAGCTTTCTTT.

The chain has TRBV5-1 and TRBJ2-7; perhaps TRBD2 as D (5 bases). This CDR3 comprises 14 residues. Trimming took 3 bases from V and 2 from J, leaving 12 bases between them. CDR1 is SGHRS, CDR2 YFSETQ, per germline. CDR3 region: CASSSGIPPYEQYF. The CDR3 DNA follows: TGCGCCAGCAGCTCCGGGATACCTCCCTACGAGCAGTACTTC.

The CDR3 region is CASQTGTNSNQPQHF. CDR3 DNA sequence: TGTGCCAGTCAAACAGGGACGAATAGCAATCAGCCCCAGCATTTT. This chain connects TRBV6-5 to TRBJ1-5, with a possible D match to TRBD1 (6 bases). CDR3 length: 15 amino acids. V dropped 9 bases and J dropped 0 bases, with 15 bases sitting between them. Germline lookup yields CDR1 MNHEY and CDR2 SVGAGI.

The rearrangement uses TRBV29-1 and TRBJ2-3; 7 positions match TRBD1. The germline V gene encodes CDR1 SQVTM and CDR2 ANQGSEA. The CDR3 consists of 13 residues. Trimming at V came to 5 bases and at J to 4 bases, leaving 6 bases not matched to a gene. The DNA of the CDR3 is TGCAGCGTTCAAACAGGGGCACCAGATACGCAGTATTTT. It codes for CSVQTGAPDTQYF.

This chain uses TRBV18 with TRBJ1-5, with 8 bases fitting TRBD1. Germline CDR1 reads KGHSH; CDR2 reads LQKENI. J was trimmed by 5 bases and V by 8 bases; bases with no gene match: 5. The CDR3 extends over 13 amino acids. CDR3 bases: TGTGCCAGCCTACAGGGACAGGATCAGCCCCAGCATTTT. This gives the protein CASLQGQDQPQHF.

This chain connects TRBV4-1 to TRBJ2-5, with 8 bases that match TRBD2. The CDR3 contains 14 residues. Germline V gene data show CDR1 as MGHRA and CDR2 as YSYEKL. V shed 4 bases, J shed 4 bases, and the junction held 5 bases outside the gene matches. The CDR3 here is CASSPAGAGETQYF. The CDR3 region has the DNA TGCGCCAGCAGCCCAGCGGGGGCGGGAGAGACCCAGTACTTC.

The chain employs TRBV4-1 and TRBJ2-3; 11 nucleotides line up with TRBD2. V gave up 0 bases and J gave up 4 bases; unmatched junction bases: 12. CDR1 MGHRA and CDR2 YSYEKL come from the germline V gene. The CDR3 is 19 residues long. The CDR3 loop is CASSQEPSGGSLGADTQYF. DNA of the CDR3: TGCGCCAGCAGCCAAGAACCTAGCGGGGGGTCTTTGGGTGCAGATACGCAGTATTTT.

This clone was counted at least ten times. The chain links TRBV27 to TRBJ2-4; 14 nucleotides line up with TRBD2. After removal of 5 bases from V and 1 base from J, the junction contained 13 bases not matched to a gene. The germline CDR1 and CDR2 sequences are MNHEY and SMNVEV (reference sequence). The length of the CDR3 is 20 residues. The CDR3: CASSTGLAGGGGWAKNIQYF. The CDR3 region has the DNA TGTGCCAGCAGTACAGGACTAGCGGGAGGAGGGGGTTGGGCCAAAAACATTCAGTACTTC.

The chain has TRBV6-5 and TRBJ1-1, with D hard to call. CDR1 is MNHEY and CDR2 is SVGAGI in the germline V gene. The CDR3 has 14 residues. Between the trimmed V and J ends, which lost 6 bases and 10 bases, there was a span of 21 bases. CDR3 in DNA: TGTGCCAGCAGCCCCCTCGAGGCCCCAAAAGGAGCTTTCTTT. Protein product: CASSPLEAPKGAFF.

Here the CDR3 DNA reads TGTGCCAGCAGTGACGTAGCGGGAGTTTCCAATGAGCAGTTCTTC. Residues: CASSDVAGVSNEQFF. This chain links TRBV6-4 with TRBJ2-1; 9 bases are shared with TRBD2. V shed 2 bases, J shed 6 bases, and the junction held 5 bases outside the gene matches. Per germline, CDR1 MRHNA and CDR2 SNTAGT. The CDR3 spans 15 residues.

The chain employs TRBV28 and TRBJ1-4; 10 positions agree with TRBD1. Germline V gene data show CDR1 as MDHEN and CDR2 as SYDVKM. This CDR3 has 14 residues. Losses at the gene ends were 6 bases for V and 10 bases for J; bases not matched to a gene: 8. CDR3: CASSKTGGSGKLFF. Written as DNA, the CDR3 is TGTGCCAGCAGCAAGACAGGGGGCTCGGGAAAACTGTTTTTT.

The chain employs TRBV9 and TRBJ2-7, with TRBD2 identical over 9 bases. This CDR3 comprises 14 residues. Germline trimming cut 4 bases from V and 5 bases from J; bases unmatched to any gene: 7. Germline CDR1 reads SGDLS; CDR2 reads YYNGEE. CDR3 in amino acids: CASSPAGGQNEQYF. The DNA for the CDR3 is TGTGCCAGCAGCCCGGCGGGGGGGCAGAACGAGCAGTACTTC.

The V and J genes are TRBV5-1 and TRBJ2-1, with TRBD1 as a possible D gene (5 bases). The CDR3 extends over 16 amino acids. Trimming cost V 4 bases and J 6 bases, with 20 bases left between them. The V gene's germline CDR1 is SGHRS and CDR2 YFSETQ. The CDR3 bases are TGCGCCAGCAGCCCACAGCACCAGGGCAAGGGCAATGAGCAGTTCTTC. It encodes CASSPQHQGKGNEQFF.

This rearrangement joins TRBV28 to TRBJ2-1; 11 bases map to TRBD2. V was pared by 3 bases and J by 6 bases, with 4 bases of the junction left unmatched. There are 15 residues in the CDR3. Germline CDR1 and CDR2: MDHEN and SYDVKM. The CDR3 protein is CASSFSGGAGNEQFF. The CDR3 bases are TGTGCCAGCAGTTTTAGCGGGGGGGCTGGCAATGAGCAGTTCTTC.

This rearrangement joins TRBV6-2 or TRBV6-3 to TRBJ2-3; 8 bases align to TRBD2. V was clipped by 6 bases and J by 3 bases; unmatched bases: 2. CDR1 is MNHEY, CDR2 SVGEGT, per germline. The CDR3 is made up of 13 amino acids. CDR3 loop: CASRPSGTDTQYF. The CDR3 DNA is TGTGCCAGCAGACCTAGCGGGACAGATACGCAGTATTTT.

This chain links TRBV19 with TRBJ1-4; 11 positions agree with TRBD1. V was pared by 9 bases and J by 5 bases, with 8 bases of the junction left unmatched. Per the germline V gene, CDR1 is LNHDA and CDR2 is SQIVND (reference sequence). This CDR3 contains 15 residues. Written as DNA, the CDR3 is TGTGCCAGCAGGGGACAGGGGGGAGGAAATGAAAAACTGTTTTTT. Its translation: CASRGQGGGNEKLFF.

The J gene is TRBJ1-1, the V gene TRBV3-1 (or the pseudogene TRBV3-2); 8 nucleotides match TRBD1. The length of the CDR3 is 14 residues. After removal of 4 bases from V and 4 bases from J, the junction contained 5 bases not matched to a gene. Germline V gene data show CDR1 as LGHDT and CDR2 as YNNKEL (reference sequence). CDR3 nucleotides: TGTGCCAGCAGCCGACAGGGGTCGGGCACTGAAGCTTTCTTT. Its translation is CASSRQGSGTEAFF.

This clone was seen a handful of times. The V call is TRBV27, the J call TRBJ2-7; 9 bases align to TRBD2. Germline-derived CDR1 and CDR2 are MNHEY and SMNVEV (reference sequence). The J segment lost 0 bases and the V segment lost 7 bases, leaving 1 base of the junction unmatched. The CDR3 has 13 residues. Written as DNA, the CDR3 is TGTGCCAGCACGACTAGCGGCTCCTACGAGCAGTACTTC. Amino acids: CASTTSGSYEQYF.

This clone has only a few counts. This rearrangement joins TRBV7-8 to TRBJ2-1, with 7 nucleotides matching TRBD2. The V gene's germline CDR1 is SGHVS and CDR2 FQNEAQ. V shed 2 bases and J 0 bases; nucleotides not matched to a gene: 1. The CDR3 consists of 15 residues. CDR3 DNA: TGTGCCAGCAGCTTAAGCGGGGACTCCTACAATGAGCAGTTCTTC. This gives the protein CASSLSGDSYNEQFF.

The chain uses TRBV24-1 and TRBJ1-2, with D perhaps TRBD1 (5 bases). This CDR3 spans 16 amino acids. V was shortened by 0 bases and J by 4 bases, with 14 bases between the two germline ends. Germline CDR1 is KGHDR and CDR2 is SFDVKD. The CDR3 region has the DNA TGTGCCACCAGTGATTTGAAGACAGAATCGATCTATGGCTACACCTTC. As protein: CATSDLKTESIYGYTF.

The chain joins TRBV19 to TRBJ1-5, with a possible D match to TRBD1 (6 bases). The CDR3 length is 15 residues. Trimming left V 5 bases short and J 7 bases short, with 18 bases between. From germline, CDR1 is LNHDA and CDR2 SQIVND (reference sequence). The CDR3 region is CASSPGTLRGQPQHF. As DNA, the CDR3 is TGTGCCAGTAGTCCTGGGACATTAAGAGGCCAGCCCCAGCATTTT.

The rearrangement links TRBV18 to TRBJ1-6, with 9 bases lining up with TRBD1. V dropped 3 bases and J dropped 7; count of bases not matched to a gene: 1. CDR1 is KGHSH and CDR2 is LQKENI in the germline V gene. The CDR3 covers 14 residues. The CDR3 spells CASSPGTGNSPLHF. The DNA for the CDR3 is TGTGCCAGCTCACCGGGGACAGGGAATTCACCCCTCCACTTT.

The chain has TRBV6-6 and TRBJ2-2; TRBD1 matches at 8 bases. The CDR3 length is 14 residues. Losses at the gene ends were 6 bases for V and 7 bases for J; bases not matched to a gene: 7. CDR1 is MNHNY, CDR2 SVGAGI, per germline (reference sequence). The CDR3 sequence is CASSRTGYGGELFF. In nucleotides, the CDR3 is TGTGCCAGCAGCCGGACAGGGTACGGCGGGGAGCTGTTTTTT.